The entry that follows covers one T cell receptor (beta chain) sequence. The record originates from a study of blood T cell repertoires in COVID-19. Across the study: Donors in the United States, Italy and Spain gave samples during acute or convalescent COVID-19.

CDR3 length equals 13 residues. V shed 10 bases, J shed 5 bases, and the junction held 5 bases outside the gene matches. Looked up from germline, CDR1 is ENHRY and CDR2 is SYGVKD. Here immunoSEQ multiplex PCR was the method, and the copy in TCRdb shows in-frame clones only, minus some. The sample holds fewer than 250,000 clones, 86% seen once. The genes are TRBV10-3 and TRBJ2-1; TRBD2 aligns across 10 bases. Specimen: peripheral blood. The receptor's source is a woman in her 70s with acute or convalescent COVID-19. CDR3 residues: CASGTSEDNEQFF. The CDR3, as DNA: TGTGCCAGCGGGACTAGCGAAGACAATGAGCAGTTCTTC.